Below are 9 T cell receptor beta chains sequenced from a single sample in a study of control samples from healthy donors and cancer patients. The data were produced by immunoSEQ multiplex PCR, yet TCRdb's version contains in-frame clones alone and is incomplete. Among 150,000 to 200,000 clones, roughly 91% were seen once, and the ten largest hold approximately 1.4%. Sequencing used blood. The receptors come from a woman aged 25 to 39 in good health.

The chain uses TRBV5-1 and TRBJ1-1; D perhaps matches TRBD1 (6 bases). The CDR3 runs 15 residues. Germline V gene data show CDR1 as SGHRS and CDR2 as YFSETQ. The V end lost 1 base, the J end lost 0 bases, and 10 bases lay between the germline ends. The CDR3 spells CASSLQGLMNTEAFF. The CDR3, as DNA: TGCGCCAGCAGCTTGCAGGGGCTGATGAACACTGAAGCTTTCTTT.

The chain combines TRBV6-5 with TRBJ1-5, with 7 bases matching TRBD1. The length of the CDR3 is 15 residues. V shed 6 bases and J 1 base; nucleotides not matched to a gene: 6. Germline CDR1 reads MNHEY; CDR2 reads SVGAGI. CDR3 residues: CASRPTGESNQPQHF. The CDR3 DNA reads TGTGCCAGCAGACCCACAGGGGAGAGCAATCAGCCCCAGCATTTT.

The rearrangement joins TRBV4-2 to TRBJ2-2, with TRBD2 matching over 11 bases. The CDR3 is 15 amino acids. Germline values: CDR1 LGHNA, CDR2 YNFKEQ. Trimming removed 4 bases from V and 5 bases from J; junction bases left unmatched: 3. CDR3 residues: CASSRGTSGTGELFF. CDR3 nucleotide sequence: TGTGCCAGCAGCCGAGGGACTAGCGGAACCGGGGAGCTGTTTTTT.

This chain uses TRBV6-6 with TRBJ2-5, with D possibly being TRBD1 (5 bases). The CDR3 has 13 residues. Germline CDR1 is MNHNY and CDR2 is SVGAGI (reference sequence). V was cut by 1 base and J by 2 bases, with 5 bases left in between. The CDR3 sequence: CASSYYRQETQYF. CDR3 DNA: TGTGCCAGCAGTTACTACAGGCAAGAGACCCAGTACTTC.

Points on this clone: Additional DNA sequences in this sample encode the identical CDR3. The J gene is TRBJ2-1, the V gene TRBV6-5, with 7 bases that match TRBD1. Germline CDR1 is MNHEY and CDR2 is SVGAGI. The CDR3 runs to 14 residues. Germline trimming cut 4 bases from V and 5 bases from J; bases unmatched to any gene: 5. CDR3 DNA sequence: TGTGCCAGCAGTTCCAGGGGGTCGGACAATGAGCAGTTCTTC. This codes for CASSSRGSDNEQFF.

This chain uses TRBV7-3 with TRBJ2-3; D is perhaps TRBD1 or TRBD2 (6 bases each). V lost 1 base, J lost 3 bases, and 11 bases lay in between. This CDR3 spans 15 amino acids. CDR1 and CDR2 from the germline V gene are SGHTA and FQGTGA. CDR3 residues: CASSLRGAWTDTQYF. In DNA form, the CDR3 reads TGTGCCAGCAGCTTAAGGGGGGCGTGGACAGATACGCAGTATTTT.

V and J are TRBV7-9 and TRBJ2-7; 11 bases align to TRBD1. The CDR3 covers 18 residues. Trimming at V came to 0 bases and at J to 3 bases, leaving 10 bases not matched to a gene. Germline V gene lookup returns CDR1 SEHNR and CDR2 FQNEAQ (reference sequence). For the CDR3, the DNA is TGTGCCAGCAGCTTAGCGACGAGCCGGGACAGGGGGATCTACGAGCAGTACTTC. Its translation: CASSLATSRDRGIYEQYF.

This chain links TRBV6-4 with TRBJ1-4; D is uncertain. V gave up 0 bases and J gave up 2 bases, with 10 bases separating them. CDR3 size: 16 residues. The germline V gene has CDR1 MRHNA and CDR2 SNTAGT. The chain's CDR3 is CASSDSGPLTNEKLFF. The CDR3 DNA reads TGTGCCAGCAGTGACTCCGGACCGCTCACTAATGAAAAACTGTTTTTT.

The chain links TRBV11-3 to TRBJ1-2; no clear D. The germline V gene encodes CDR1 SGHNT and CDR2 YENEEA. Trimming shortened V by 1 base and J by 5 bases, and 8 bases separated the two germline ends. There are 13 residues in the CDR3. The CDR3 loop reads CASSLAQFYGYTF. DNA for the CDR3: TGTGCCAGCAGCTTAGCGCAGTTTTATGGCTACACCTTC.